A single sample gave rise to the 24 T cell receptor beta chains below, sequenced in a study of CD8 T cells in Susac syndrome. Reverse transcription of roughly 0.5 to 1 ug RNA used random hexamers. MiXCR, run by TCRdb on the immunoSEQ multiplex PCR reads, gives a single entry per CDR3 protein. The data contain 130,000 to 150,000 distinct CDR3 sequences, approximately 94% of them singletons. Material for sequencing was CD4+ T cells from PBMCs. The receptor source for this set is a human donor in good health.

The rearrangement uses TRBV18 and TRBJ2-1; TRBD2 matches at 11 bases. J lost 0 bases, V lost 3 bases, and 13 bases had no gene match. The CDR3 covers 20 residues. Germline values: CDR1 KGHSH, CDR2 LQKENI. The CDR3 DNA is TGTGCCAGCTCACCCACCGGACAGGATCTAGCGGGAGGCTCCTACAATGAGCAGTTCTTC. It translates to CASSPTGQDLAGGSYNEQFF. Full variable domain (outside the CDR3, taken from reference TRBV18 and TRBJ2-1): NAGVMQNPRHLVRRRGQEARLRCSPMKGHSHVYWYRQLPEEGLKFMVYLQKENIIDESGMPKERFSAEFPKEGPSILRIQQVVRGDSAAYFCASSPTGQDLAGGSYNEQFFGPGTRLTVL.

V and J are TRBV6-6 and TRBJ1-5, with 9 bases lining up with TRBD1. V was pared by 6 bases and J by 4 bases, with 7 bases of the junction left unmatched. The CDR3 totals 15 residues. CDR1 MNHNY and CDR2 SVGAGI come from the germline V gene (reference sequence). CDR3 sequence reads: CASSRTGATNQPQHF. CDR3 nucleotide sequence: TGTGCCAGCAGCCGGACAGGGGCCACAAATCAGCCCCAGCATTTT.

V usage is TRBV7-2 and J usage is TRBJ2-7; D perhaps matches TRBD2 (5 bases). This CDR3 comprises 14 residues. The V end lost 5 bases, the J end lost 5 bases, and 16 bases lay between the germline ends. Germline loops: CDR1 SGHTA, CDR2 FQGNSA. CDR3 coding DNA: TGTGCCAGCAGCCGCGGTGGGAGTAGGGACGAGCAGTACTTC. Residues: CASSRGGSRDEQYF.

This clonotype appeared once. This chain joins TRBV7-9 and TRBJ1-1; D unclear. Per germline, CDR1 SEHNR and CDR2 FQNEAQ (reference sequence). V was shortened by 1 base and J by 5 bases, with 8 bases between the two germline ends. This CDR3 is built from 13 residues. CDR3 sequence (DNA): TGTGCCAGCAGCTTAGAGAAGTCGACTGAAGCTTTCTTT. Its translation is CASSLEKSTEAFF.

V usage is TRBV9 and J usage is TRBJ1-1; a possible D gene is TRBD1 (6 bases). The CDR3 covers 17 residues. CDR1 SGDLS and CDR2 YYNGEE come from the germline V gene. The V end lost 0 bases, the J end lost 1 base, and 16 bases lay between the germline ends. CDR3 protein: CASSVGGGNRENTEAFF. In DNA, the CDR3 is TGTGCCAGCAGCGTAGGAGGGGGAAACAGGGAGAACACTGAAGCTTTCTTT.

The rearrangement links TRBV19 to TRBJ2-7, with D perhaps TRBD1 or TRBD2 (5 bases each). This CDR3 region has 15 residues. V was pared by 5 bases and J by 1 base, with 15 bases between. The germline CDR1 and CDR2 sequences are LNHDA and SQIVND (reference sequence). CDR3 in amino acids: CASSPTGALSYEQYF. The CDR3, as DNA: TGTGCCAGTAGTCCCACCGGGGCTCTTTCCTACGAGCAGTACTTC.

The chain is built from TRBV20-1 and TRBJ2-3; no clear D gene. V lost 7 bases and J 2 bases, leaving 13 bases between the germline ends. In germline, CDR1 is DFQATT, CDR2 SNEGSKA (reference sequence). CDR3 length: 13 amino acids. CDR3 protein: CSESSQYTDTQYF. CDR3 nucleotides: TGCAGTGAGTCTAGTCAATACACAGATACGCAGTATTTT.

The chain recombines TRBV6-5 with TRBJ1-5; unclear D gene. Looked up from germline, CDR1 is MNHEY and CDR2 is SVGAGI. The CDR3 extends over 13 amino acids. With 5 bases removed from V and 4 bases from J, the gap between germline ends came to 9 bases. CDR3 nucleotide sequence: TGTGCCAGCAGTCGAACAGCAAATCAGCCCCAGCATTTT. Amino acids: CASSRTANQPQHF.

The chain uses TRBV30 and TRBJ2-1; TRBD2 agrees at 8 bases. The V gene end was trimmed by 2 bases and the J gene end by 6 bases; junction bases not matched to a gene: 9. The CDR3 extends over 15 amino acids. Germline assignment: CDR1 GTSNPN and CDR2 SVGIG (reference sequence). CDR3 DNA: TGTGCCTGGAGTTCAGGGGTCGGGAGGGCCAATGAGCAGTTCTTC. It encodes CAWSSGVGRANEQFF.

The CDR3: CSASHGTNYGYTF. DNA for the CDR3: TGCAGTGCTAGTCACGGAACTAACTATGGCTACACCTTC. The V gene is TRBV20-1, the J gene TRBJ1-2; D not certain. This CDR3 has 13 amino acids. Trimming left V 3 bases short and J 0 bases short, with 8 bases between. CDR1 and CDR2 from the germline V gene are DFQATT and SNEGSKA (reference sequence).

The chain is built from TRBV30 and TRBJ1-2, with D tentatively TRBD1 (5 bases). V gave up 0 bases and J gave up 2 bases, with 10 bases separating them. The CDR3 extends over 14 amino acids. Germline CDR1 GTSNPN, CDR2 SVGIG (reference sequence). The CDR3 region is CAWSVLRGNYGYTF. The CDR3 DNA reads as TGTGCCTGGAGTGTACTGAGGGGAAACTATGGCTACACCTTC. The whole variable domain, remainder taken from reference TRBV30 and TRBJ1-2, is SQTIHQWPATLVQPVGSPLSLECTVEGTSNPNLYWYRQAAGRGLQLLFYSVGIGQISSEVPQNLSASRPQDRQFILSSKKLLLSDSGFYLCAWSVLRGNYGYTFGSGTRLTVV.

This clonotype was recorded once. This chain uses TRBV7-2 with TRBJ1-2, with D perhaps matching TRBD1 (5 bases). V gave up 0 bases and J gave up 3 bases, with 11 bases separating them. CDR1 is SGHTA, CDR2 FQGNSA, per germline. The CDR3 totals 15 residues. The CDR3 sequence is CASSLAVRADYGYTF. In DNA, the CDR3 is TGTGCCAGCAGCTTAGCGGTCAGGGCGGACTATGGCTACACCTTC.

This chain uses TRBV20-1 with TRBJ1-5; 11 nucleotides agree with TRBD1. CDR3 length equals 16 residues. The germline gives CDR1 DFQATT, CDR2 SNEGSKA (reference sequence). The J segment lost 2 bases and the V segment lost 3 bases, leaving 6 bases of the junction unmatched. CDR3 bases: TGCAGTGCTAGCAGTATGGGACAGGGGGGCAATCAGCCCCAGCATTTT. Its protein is CSASSMGQGGNQPQHF.

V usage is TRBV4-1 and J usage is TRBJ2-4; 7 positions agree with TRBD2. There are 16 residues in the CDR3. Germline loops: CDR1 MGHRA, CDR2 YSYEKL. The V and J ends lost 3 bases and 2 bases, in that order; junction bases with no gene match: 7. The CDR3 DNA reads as TGCGCCAGCAGCCAGGAAGCCGGGAGGCCCAAAAACATTCAGTACTTC. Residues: CASSQEAGRPKNIQYF.

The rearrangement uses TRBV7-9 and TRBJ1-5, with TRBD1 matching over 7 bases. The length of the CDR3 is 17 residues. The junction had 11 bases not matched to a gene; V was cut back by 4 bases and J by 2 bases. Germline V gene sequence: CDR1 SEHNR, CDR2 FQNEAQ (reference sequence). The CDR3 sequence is CASSSFGQGVGNQPQHF. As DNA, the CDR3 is TGTGCCAGCAGCTCGTTTGGCCAGGGGGTGGGCAATCAGCCCCAGCATTTT.

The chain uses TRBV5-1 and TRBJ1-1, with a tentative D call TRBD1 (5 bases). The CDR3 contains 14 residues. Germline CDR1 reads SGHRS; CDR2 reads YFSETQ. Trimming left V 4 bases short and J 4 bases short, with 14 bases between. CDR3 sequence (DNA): TGCGCCAGCAGCCGAGGGGACTCCTTCACTGAAGCTTTCTTT. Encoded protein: CASSRGDSFTEAFF.

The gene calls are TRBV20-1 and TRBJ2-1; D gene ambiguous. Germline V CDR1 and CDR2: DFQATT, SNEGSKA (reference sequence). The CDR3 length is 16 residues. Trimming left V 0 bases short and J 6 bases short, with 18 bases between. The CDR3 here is CSARDAKRTHGNEQFF. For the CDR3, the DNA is TGCAGTGCTAGAGATGCGAAGCGAACCCACGGCAATGAGCAGTTCTTC.

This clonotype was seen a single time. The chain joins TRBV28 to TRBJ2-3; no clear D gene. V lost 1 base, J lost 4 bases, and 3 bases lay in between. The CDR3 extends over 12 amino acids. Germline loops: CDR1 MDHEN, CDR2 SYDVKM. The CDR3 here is CASSLLADTQYF. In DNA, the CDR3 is TGTGCCAGCAGTTTATTGGCAGATACGCAGTATTTT.

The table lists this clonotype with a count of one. The CDR3 region has the DNA TGTGCCACCACACCTTATAGCAATCAGCCCCAGCATTTT. Protein product: CATTPYSNQPQHF. The rearrangement uses TRBV2 and TRBJ1-5; D is uncertain. Between the trimmed V and J ends, which lost 10 bases and 0 bases, there was a span of 10 bases. CDR3 length: 13 residues. Germline V gene data show CDR1 as SNHLY and CDR2 as FYNNEI.

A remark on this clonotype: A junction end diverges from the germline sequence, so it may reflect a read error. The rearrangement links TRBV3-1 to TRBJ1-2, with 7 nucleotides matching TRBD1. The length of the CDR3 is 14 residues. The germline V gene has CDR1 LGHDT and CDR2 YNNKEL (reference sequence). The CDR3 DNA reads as TGTGCCAGCACCCAAGGGGGCAGGGGTTATGGCTACACCTTC. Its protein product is CASTQGGRGYGYTF.

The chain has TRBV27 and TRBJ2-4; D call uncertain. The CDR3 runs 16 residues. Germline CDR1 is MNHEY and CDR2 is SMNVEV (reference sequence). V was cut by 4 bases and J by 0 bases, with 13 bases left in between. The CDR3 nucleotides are TGTGCCAGCAGTTGGGATTCGACGGTAGCCAAAAACATTCAGTACTTC. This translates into CASSWDSTVAKNIQYF.

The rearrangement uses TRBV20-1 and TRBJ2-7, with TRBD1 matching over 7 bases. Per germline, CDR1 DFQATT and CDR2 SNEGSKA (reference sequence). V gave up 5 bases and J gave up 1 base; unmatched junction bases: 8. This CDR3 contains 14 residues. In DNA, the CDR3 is TGCAGTGCTTTAACAGGGGACACATCCTACGAGCAGTACTTC. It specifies CSALTGDTSYEQYF.

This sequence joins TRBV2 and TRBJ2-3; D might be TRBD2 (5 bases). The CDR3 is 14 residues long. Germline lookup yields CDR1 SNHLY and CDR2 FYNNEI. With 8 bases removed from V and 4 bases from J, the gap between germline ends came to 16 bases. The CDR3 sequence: CASLRLQLADTQYF. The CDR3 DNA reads TGTGCCAGCCTGAGACTCCAACTAGCAGATACGCAGTATTTT. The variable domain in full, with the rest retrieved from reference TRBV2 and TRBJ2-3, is EPEVTQTPSHQVTQMGQEVILRCVPISNHLYFYWYRQILGQKVEFLVSFYNNEISEKSEIFDDQFSVERPDGSNFTLKIRSTKLEDSAMYFCASLRLQLADTQYFGPGTRLTVL.

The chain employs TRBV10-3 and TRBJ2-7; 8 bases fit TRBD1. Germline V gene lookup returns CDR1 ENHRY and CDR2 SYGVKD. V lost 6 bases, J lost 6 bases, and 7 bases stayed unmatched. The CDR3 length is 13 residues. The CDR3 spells CAIRGTGGGEQYF. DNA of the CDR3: TGTGCCATCAGAGGGACAGGTGGAGGCGAGCAGTACTTC.